This T cell receptor (beta chain) derives from a study of blood T cell repertoires in COVID-19. Across the whole study: T cells, B-cell-depleted T cells, or PBMCs supplied cDNA or gDNA.

V lost 5 bases, J lost 6 bases, and 15 bases lay in between. The CDR3 is made up of 14 amino acids. Germline loops: CDR1 SGHNT, CDR2 YYREEE (reference sequence). Sequenced by immunoSEQ multiplex PCR; TCRdb stores in-frame clones only, minus some. The table lists tens of thousands of clones, about 63% of them singletons, with about 9.1% in the top ten. This chain joins TRBV5-4 and TRBJ1-3, with TRBD1 as a possible D gene (6 bases). The sample was peripheral blood. The receptor was derived from a woman aged 70-85 years with acute or convalescent COVID-19. The CDR3 DNA reads as TGTGCCAGCAGTCGGGACAAAGGAGAAAACACCATATATTTT. Amino acids: CASSRDKGENTIYF. Using reference TRBV5-4 and TRBJ1-3 for the parts outside the CDR3, the full variable domain is ETGVTQSPTHLIKTRGQQVTLRCSSQSGHNTVSWYQQALGQGPQFIFQYYREEENGRGNFPPRFSGLQFPNYSSELNVNALELDDSALYLCASSRDKGENTIYFGEGSWLTVV.